These 32 T cell receptor beta chains were all obtained from the same sample, sequenced in a study of blood T cell repertoires in COVID-19. Produced via immunoSEQ multiplex PCR; TCRdb's table is partial and in-frame only. The sample lists about 220,000 clones, approximately 85% occurring once. Source material: peripheral blood. Receptors originate from a woman in her 70s with COVID-19, enrolled during active disease.

This chain uses TRBV5-1 with TRBJ2-1, with D perhaps matching TRBD2 (6 bases). The CDR3 runs 13 residues. V shed 4 bases and J shed 9 bases, with 14 bases lying between them. Germline CDR1 is SGHRS and CDR2 is YFSETQ. The CDR3 protein is CASSVNLAFEQFF. For the CDR3, the DNA is TGCGCCAGCAGCGTTAATCTAGCGTTTGAGCAGTTCTTC.

The chain has TRBV28 and TRBJ1-3, with a tentative D call TRBD1 (6 bases). This CDR3 has 15 amino acids. CDR1 and CDR2 from the germline V gene are MDHEN and SYDVKM. The ends were cut back, 6 bases at V and 0 bases at J, with 12 bases in the middle. The CDR3 spells CASRGSGVSGNTIYF. The CDR3 DNA follows: TGTGCCAGCAGGGGGTCAGGGGTCTCTGGAAACACCATATATTTT.

The V and J genes are TRBV4-1 and TRBJ2-5; perhaps TRBD1 as D (6 bases). The CDR3 sequence is 17 residues long. The V and J ends lost 1 base and 0 bases respectively, with 15 bases between them. Germline V gene data show CDR1 as MGHRA and CDR2 as YSYEKL. The CDR3 nucleotides read TGCGCCAGCAGCCAAGGACAGGATCCATGGTACCAAGAGACCCAGTACTTC. As protein: CASSQGQDPWYQETQYF.

The rearrangement joins TRBV28 to TRBJ2-7; D remains unclear. With 4 bases removed from V and 4 bases from J, the gap between germline ends came to 11 bases. The CDR3 runs to 13 residues. Germline V gene lookup returns CDR1 MDHEN and CDR2 SYDVKM. The CDR3 reads CASSSLTGYEQYF. DNA for the CDR3: TGTGCCAGCAGTTCACTGACTGGATACGAGCAGTACTTC.

This chain uses TRBV9 with TRBJ1-1; D is uncertain. Trimming pared 4 bases from V and 1 base from J, leaving 8 bases between. The CDR3 loop spans 13 amino acids. Germline V CDR1 and CDR2: SGDLS, YYNGEE. The CDR3 protein is CASSNSGNTEAFF. CDR3 nucleotides: TGTGCCAGCAGCAACTCAGGGAACACTGAAGCTTTCTTT.

The V gene is TRBV2, the J gene TRBJ2-6; D gene ambiguous. V was shortened by 6 bases and J by 8 bases, with 20 bases between the two germline ends. The germline CDR1 and CDR2 sequences are SNHLY and FYNNEI. The CDR3 length is 16 residues. CDR3 region: CASSSSVGPSSNVLTF. The CDR3 DNA reads as TGTGCCAGCAGCTCTTCCGTTGGCCCCTCCTCCAACGTCCTGACTTTC.

Only a few counts were recorded for this clone. The chain joins TRBV5-4 to TRBJ2-1; D uncertain. CDR3 length equals 15 residues. In germline, CDR1 is SGHNT, CDR2 YYREEE (reference sequence). Trimming stripped 1 base from V and 5 bases from J, with 13 bases between. CDR3 in amino acids: CASSLPSEVHNEQFF. The CDR3 nucleotides are TGTGCCAGCAGCTTGCCCAGCGAGGTCCACAATGAGCAGTTCTTC.

On this clone itself: This specimen includes other DNA sequences encoding the same CDR3. CDR3 sequence (DNA): TGTGCCAGTAGGGGGCCTGGGTCCTACAATGAGCAGTTCTTC. This translates into CASRGPGSYNEQFF. V is TRBV28 and J is TRBJ2-1, with 7 bases lining up with TRBD1. V lost 9 bases, J lost 1 base, and 6 bases stayed unmatched. This CDR3 spans 14 amino acids. The germline CDR1 and CDR2 sequences are MDHEN and SYDVKM.

V usage is TRBV25-1 and J usage is TRBJ2-1, with TRBD2 matching 8 bases. Germline V gene sequence: CDR1 MGHDK, CDR2 SYGVNS. J was trimmed by 6 bases and V by 3 bases; bases with no gene match: 7. There are 15 residues in the CDR3. The CDR3 nucleotides read TGTGCCAGCAGTGATGGATCCGGGACTAGCAATGAGCAGTTCTTC. This codes for CASSDGSGTSNEQFF.

The gene calls are TRBV12-5 and TRBJ1-2, with TRBD1 matching over 7 bases. V gave up 3 bases and J gave up 4 bases; unmatched junction bases: 5. Germline lookup yields CDR1 LGHNT and CDR2 FRNRAP. CDR3 size: 14 residues. CDR3 sequence reads: CASGFWDRLYGYTF. CDR3 in DNA: TGTGCTAGTGGTTTCTGGGACAGACTCTATGGCTACACCTTC. The entire variable domain, with the rest obtained from reference TRBV12-5 and TRBJ1-2, is as follows: DARVTQTPRHKVTEMGQEVTMRCQPILGHNTVFWYRQTMMQGLELLAYFRNRAPLDDSGMPKDRFSAEMPDATLATLKIQPSEPRDSAVYFCASGFWDRLYGYTFGSGTRLTVV.

This clone appeared once. The chain has TRBV5-1 and TRBJ2-1; 9 bases fit TRBD1. The V segment lost 3 bases and the J segment 5 bases; nucleotides outside the gene matches: 3. Germline lookup yields CDR1 SGHRS and CDR2 YFSETQ. The CDR3 loop spans 14 amino acids. CDR3 loop: CASSSGTGHNEQFF. In nucleotides, the CDR3 is TGCGCCAGCAGCTCCGGGACAGGGCACAATGAGCAGTTCTTC.

The chain carries TRBV5-1 and TRBJ2-7, with D maybe TRBD2 (5 bases). This CDR3 is 15 amino acids long. Trimming removed 4 bases from V and 5 bases from J, with 19 bases in between. Germline loops: CDR1 SGHRS, CDR2 YFSETQ. The CDR3 nucleotides are TGCGCCAGCAGCCCCCAAACTAGTACGTACGACGAGCAGTACTTC. It translates to CASSPQTSTYDEQYF.

CDR3 sequence: CASSERGLYGYTF. CDR3 nucleotides: TGTGCCAGCAGTGAAAGAGGGCTCTATGGCTACACCTTC. This rearrangement joins TRBV6-1 to TRBJ1-2; D ambiguous. Trimming pared 2 bases from V and 4 bases from J, leaving 8 bases between. Per germline, CDR1 MNHNS and CDR2 SASEGT. The CDR3 runs to 13 residues.

The chain's CDR3 is CASSLGTGRQYF. DNA of the CDR3: TGTGCCAGCAGTCTCGGGACAGGGAGGCAGTACTTC. The chain uses TRBV28 and TRBJ2-7; 9 nucleotides match TRBD1. Germline CDR1 is MDHEN and CDR2 is SYDVKM. This CDR3 contains 12 residues. V was pared by 5 bases and J by 9 bases, with 5 bases of the junction left unmatched.

This clone occurred once. This rearrangement joins TRBV5-5 to TRBJ2-3; 7 bases align to TRBD2. Germline CDR1 reads SGHKS; CDR2 reads YYEKEE (reference sequence). The V segment lost 8 bases and the J segment 3 bases; nucleotides outside the gene matches: 3. This CDR3 is 12 amino acids long. CDR3 coding DNA: TGTGCCAGTAGGGAGGGAACAGATACGCAGTATTTT. Amino acids: CASREGTDTQYF. Using reference TRBV5-5 and TRBJ2-3 for the parts outside the CDR3, the full variable domain is DAGVTQSPTHLIKTRGQQVTLRCSPISGHKSVSWYQQVLGQGPQFIFQYYEKEERGRGNFPDRFSARQFPNYSSELNVNALLLGDSALYLCASREGTDTQYFGPGTRLTVL.

This clone was seen only a few times. The chain carries TRBV5-1 and TRBJ2-1; possible D gene TRBD2, 6 bases. The CDR3 loop spans 14 amino acids. With 5 bases removed from V and 7 bases from J, the gap between germline ends came to 16 bases. Germline values: CDR1 SGHRS, CDR2 YFSETQ. The DNA for the CDR3 is TGCGCCAGCAGTGTGAGAGGTAGCGGTAATGAGCAGTTCTTC. It codes for CASSVRGSGNEQFF.

The V gene is TRBV12-3 or TRBV12-4, the J gene TRBJ1-5, with D possibly matching TRBD1 (6 bases). This CDR3 is 13 amino acids long. The germline V and J ends were trimmed by 5 bases and 4 bases, with 9 bases remaining between them. The chain's CDR3 is CASSTTGNQPQHF. CDR3 DNA: TGTGCCAGCAGTACGACAGGAAATCAGCCCCAGCATTTT.

This sequence joins TRBV7-3 and TRBJ2-3, with TRBD1 as a possible D gene (5 bases). The CDR3 runs to 15 residues. Trimming took off 6 bases at V and 2 bases at J, with 15 bases between the two ends. Germline loops: CDR1 SGHTA, CDR2 FQGTGA. Here the CDR3 reads CASSPGQFNTDTQYF. DNA of the CDR3: TGTGCCAGCAGTCCAGGACAATTCAACACAGATACGCAGTATTTT.

The gene calls are TRBV6-5 and TRBJ1-4; D remains ambiguous. The CDR3 extends over 14 amino acids. Germline V lookup: CDR1 MNHEY, CDR2 SVGAGI. Trimming cost V 8 bases and J 5 bases, with 15 bases left between them. The CDR3 DNA follows: TGTGCCAGCCGCCCTGACGCGAGGAATGAAAAACTGTTTTTT. It translates to CASRPDARNEKLFF.

This chain uses TRBV5-6 with TRBJ2-7, with 13 bases matching TRBD2. Germline V gives CDR1 SGHDT, CDR2 YYEEEE. The CDR3 is 18 amino acids. The J segment lost 1 base and the V segment lost 4 bases, leaving 11 bases of the junction unmatched. CDR3 in DNA: TGTGCCAGCAGCCGCGGACTAGCGGGAGTAACAAAATCCTACGAGCAGTACTTC. The encoded protein is CASSRGLAGVTKSYEQYF.

This chain joins TRBV2 and TRBJ2-7; 7 bases line up with TRBD2. Germline CDR1 and CDR2: SNHLY and FYNNEI. CDR3 size: 12 residues. The junction had 6 bases not matched to a gene; V was cut back by 6 bases and J by 7 bases. In DNA form, the CDR3 reads TGTGCCAGCAGAGTTGGAGCGGGGGAGCAGTACTTC. Protein sequence: CASRVGAGEQYF.

CDR3 sequence reads: CASSVGQSYEQYF. Here the CDR3 DNA reads TGTGCCAGCAGCGTGGGACAGTCCTACGAGCAGTACTTC. The rearrangement joins TRBV28 to TRBJ2-7, with 7 bases that match TRBD1. The CDR3 totals 13 residues. Germline CDR1 is MDHEN and CDR2 is SYDVKM. The V gene end was trimmed by 6 bases and the J gene end by 1 base; junction bases not matched to a gene: 3.

The chain joins TRBV28 to TRBJ1-2; a weak D match, TRBD1 (5 bases). From germline, CDR1 is MDHEN and CDR2 SYDVKM. V was clipped by 2 bases and J by 8 bases, with 15 bases between them. This CDR3 contains 14 residues. In DNA, the CDR3 is TGTGCCAGCAGTTTAGGGTACTCTTCAGGGGGCTACACCTTC. This encodes CASSLGYSSGGYTF.

This chain connects TRBV5-1 to TRBJ1-2; D perhaps matches TRBD1 (5 bases). Trimming stripped 1 base from V and 6 bases from J, with 13 bases between. There are 14 residues in the CDR3. Germline V lookup: CDR1 SGHRS, CDR2 YFSETQ. This CDR3 is CASSLSQGKDGYTF. In DNA, the CDR3 is TGCGCCAGCAGCTTGAGCCAGGGAAAGGATGGCTACACCTTC.

V and J are TRBV10-3 and TRBJ2-5, with D possibly matching TRBD2 (5 bases). Trimming stripped 3 bases from V and 1 base from J, with 12 bases between. The germline CDR1 and CDR2 sequences are ENHRY and SYGVKD. The CDR3 has 15 amino acids. The DNA for the CDR3 is TGTGCCATCAGTGACCGGGCGGGTCCCCAAGAGACCCAGTACTTC. Translated: CAISDRAGPQETQYF.

This clone appeared a few times. V and J are TRBV2 and TRBJ1-4; a weak D match, TRBD1 (6 bases). This CDR3 comprises 14 residues. V lost 5 bases and J 3 bases, leaving 10 bases between the germline ends. CDR1 is SNHLY and CDR2 is FYNNEI in the germline V gene. CDR3 amino acids: CASSQDSPNEKLFF. The CDR3 nucleotides are TGTGCCAGCAGTCAGGACAGCCCTAATGAAAAACTGTTTTTT.

This clone was seen once. The J gene is TRBJ1-1, the V gene TRBV30, with 7 bases fitting TRBD1. The germline gives CDR1 GTSNPN, CDR2 SVGIG (reference sequence). The CDR3 is made up of 14 amino acids. V lost 3 bases to trimming and J lost 6 bases; unmatched junction nucleotides: 10. The CDR3 reads CAWSRVTGIPEAFF. In DNA form, the CDR3 reads TGTGCCTGGAGCAGGGTGACAGGGATTCCTGAAGCTTTCTTT. Full variable domain (remainder filled in from reference TRBV30 and TRBJ1-1): SQTIHQWPATLVQPVGSPLSLECTVEGTSNPNLYWYRQAAGRGLQLLFYSVGIGQISSEVPQNLSASRPQDRQFILSSKKLLLSDSGFYLCAWSRVTGIPEAFFGQGTRLTVV.

This sequence joins TRBV5-1 and TRBJ2-3; 11 positions agree with TRBD2. The V gene end was trimmed by 5 bases and the J gene end by 6 bases; junction bases not matched to a gene: 8. Germline CDR1 is SGHRS and CDR2 is YFSETQ. The length of the CDR3 is 15 residues. CDR3 protein: CASRGTSGPGDTQYF. The CDR3 bases are TGCGCCAGCAGAGGGACTAGCGGTCCTGGTGATACGCAGTATTTT.

J is TRBJ2-1 and V is TRBV7-2; 10 bases match TRBD1. The germline V gene encodes CDR1 SGHTA and CDR2 FQGNSA. This CDR3 spans 15 amino acids. V dropped 1 base and J dropped 5; count of bases not matched to a gene: 2. The CDR3 DNA is TGTGCCAGCAGCTTAGAGGGACAGGGGAACAATGAGCAGTTCTTC. Encoded protein: CASSLEGQGNNEQFF.

This CDR3 is CASSIRGREQYF. CDR3 in DNA: TGTGCCAGCAGCATCAGGGGGCGGGAGCAGTACTTC. The rearrangement links TRBV7-8 to TRBJ2-7; 8 nucleotides align to TRBD1. Germline V gene sequence: CDR1 SGHVS, CDR2 FQNEAQ. V trimming: 5 bases; J trimming: 7 bases; junction bases outside the gene matches: 4. The CDR3 loop spans 12 amino acids.

This clone was counted a single time. The genes are TRBV28 and TRBJ2-1; TRBD2 matches at 7 bases. The CDR3 contains 16 residues. Trimming removed 6 bases from V and 1 base from J; junction bases left unmatched: 9. From germline, CDR1 is MDHEN and CDR2 SYDVKM. This chain's CDR3 is CASSSYSGKSYNEQFF. The CDR3 DNA sequence: TGTGCCAGCAGCTCTTACAGCGGGAAGTCCTACAATGAGCAGTTCTTC.

This chain joins TRBV6-6 and TRBJ2-5; the match to TRBD1 covers 7 bases. The trim removed 5 bases at V and 4 bases at J, leaving 4 bases unmatched. The CDR3 contains 13 residues. Per the germline V gene, CDR1 is MNHNY and CDR2 is SVGAGI (reference sequence). CDR3 bases: TGTGCCAGCAGTAGGGGGCGGGTAGAGACCCAGTACTTC. Its translation: CASSRGRVETQYF.